This T cell receptor beta chain emerged from a study of blood T cell repertoires in COVID-19. Background on the study: Material from acute and convalescent COVID-19 was sourced from the United States, Italy and Spain.

Authors' analysis steps: Estimated nucleated cell counts came from reference gene primer amplification. TCRdb keeps only in-frame clones here, not all; method: immunoSEQ multiplex PCR. V and J calls and clone size follow that table, whereas D and trimming were derived from the DNA. In the table there are 130,000 to 150,000 clones, 75% to 85% of which are singletons. The CDR3 sequence is 18 residues long. The sample comprised peripheral blood. This receptor was identified in a man between 60 and 75 years old with active or convalescent COVID-19. This sequence joins TRBV21-1 and TRBJ2-5; no check of the table's D call, TRBD2, against the DNA was made. TRBV21-1 is tagged as a pseudogene. The DNA of the CDR3 is TGTGCCAGCAGCCCCTGGGGCAGGGGAGGGCCCGGGGAAGAGACCCAGTACTTC. It specifies CASSPWGRGGPGEETQYF.